The 7 T cell receptor beta chains below come from one sample, sequenced in a study of identical twins. TCRdb analysed the 5' RACE reads with MiXCR anew, one entry per CDR3 protein. The table shows roughly 290,000 distinct CDR3 sequences, with more than 6.5% occurring only once. These same data were also listed under a study on yellow fever vaccine responses in identical twins.

Input material: memory (CD45RO+) T cells sorted from blood. Receptors originate from a woman aged 18-29 years in good health.

The V call is TRBV6-1, the J call TRBJ2-2; unclear D gene. This CDR3 has 13 amino acids. Germline V gene sequence: CDR1 MNHNS, CDR2 SASEGT. Between the trimmed V and J ends, which lost 4 bases and 6 bases, there was a span of 9 bases. The CDR3 bases are TGTGCCAGCAGTGTACAATGGTCCGGGGAGCTGTTTTTT. As protein: CASSVQWSGELFF.

V and J are TRBV10-3 and TRBJ2-1, with 9 bases identical to TRBD2. CDR1 and CDR2 (germline): ENHRY, SYGVKD. V was pared by 7 bases and J by 2 bases, with 3 bases of the junction left unmatched. The CDR3 runs 14 residues. CDR3: CAITGLATYNEQFF. CDR3 sequence (DNA): TGTGCCATCACCGGACTAGCGACCTACAATGAGCAGTTCTTC.

This clonotype came up many times. The chain is built from TRBV12-3 or TRBV12-4 and TRBJ1-2; D is possibly TRBD1 (6 bases). V was trimmed by 6 bases and J by 4 bases, leaving 15 bases between them. This CDR3 comprises 14 residues. Here the CDR3 reads CASRLLPQGYGYTF. DNA of the CDR3: TGTGCCAGCAGACTTTTGCCACAGGGCTATGGCTACACCTTC.

The table lists this clonotype with many counts. This sequence joins TRBV5-1 and TRBJ2-1, with 9 bases lining up with TRBD1. The V gene's germline CDR1 is SGHRS and CDR2 YFSETQ. The CDR3 length is 15 residues. With V trimmed by 4 bases and J by 5 bases, 7 bases remained unmatched. This CDR3 is CASSPPRTGDNEQFF. The DNA for the CDR3 is TGCGCCAGCAGCCCCCCAAGGACAGGGGACAATGAGCAGTTCTTC.

This clonotype was picked up many times. The gene calls are TRBV5-1 and TRBJ2-3, with D perhaps TRBD1 (6 bases). Germline V gives CDR1 SGHRS, CDR2 YFSETQ. CDR3 size: 17 residues. The V end was cut by 1 base, the J end by 0 bases, with 15 bases between. CDR3: CASSLRVQGPSTDTQYF. CDR3 nucleotide sequence: TGCGCCAGCAGCTTGAGAGTACAGGGACCTAGCACAGATACGCAGTATTTT.

In its sample, this clonotype was seen a few times. The V gene is TRBV20-1, the J gene TRBJ1-3; no reliable D call. Germline CDR1 is DFQATT and CDR2 is SNEGSKA (reference sequence). V gave up 0 bases and J gave up 0 bases, with 9 bases separating them. This CDR3 has 15 amino acids. CDR3 nucleotides: TGCAGTGCTAGAGACGGGCGGCTCTCTGGAAACACCATATATTTT. Translation gives CSARDGRLSGNTIYF.

This clonotype was observed many times. This sequence joins TRBV20-1 and TRBJ2-7; TRBD1 might be the D (6 bases). CDR3 size: 14 residues. Germline CDR1 is DFQATT and CDR2 is SNEGSKA (reference sequence). The V end lost 1 base, the J end lost 0 bases, and 10 bases lay between the germline ends. CDR3 region: CSARGQDNSYEQYV. DNA of the CDR3: TGCAGTGCTAGAGGACAGGACAACTCCTACGAGCAGTACGTC.